What follows is one T cell receptor beta chain and its context. Its matching antigen is unknown. The sample belongs to a study of beta chain features in type 1 diabetes. Study background: Similarity in age, gender and cell yields was seen between patients and healthy donors. Overall study findings and caveats: For type 1 diabetes patients, VDJ junctions showed fewer insertions and more deletions. Among all four CD4+ subsets, Type 1 diabetes patients had TCRB CDR3s that were moderately but significantly shorter. Naive, central memory and Treg TCRB repertoires appeared more alike in patients than in healthy donors.

Sorted cells reached over 98% purity in every population. Germline V CDR1 and CDR2: KGHSH, LQKENI. The CDR3 spans 12 residues. V lost 0 bases and J 7 bases, leaving 6 bases between the germline ends. Expressed TCRB transcripts were sequenced because the isolated RNA had all been reverse transcribed beforehand. Clones were read by immunoSEQ multiplex PCR, and TCRdb kept only the in-frame ones, dropping some. The sample has about 640,000 clones, around 12% seen once. Sequencing was performed on naive CD4+ T cells from blood. The receptor comes from a man between 25 and 39 years old with type 1 diabetes. The chain couples TRBV18 to TRBJ2-5; D is undetermined. CDR3 DNA sequence: TGTGCCAGCTCACCACCGGAAGGGACCCAGTACTTC. Amino acid sequence: CASSPPEGTQYF.